This T cell receptor (beta chain) was recovered during a study of blood T cell repertoires in COVID-19. V was pared by 5 bases and J by 5 bases, with 10 bases of the junction left unmatched. CDR3 length equals 15 residues. Germline V lookup: CDR1 SGHVS, CDR2 FQNEAQ. Generated by immunoSEQ multiplex PCR, the TCRdb table keeps only in-frame clones and is missing some. Among about 180,000 clones listed, more than 65% were seen once. This clone was detected only a few times. V usage is TRBV7-8 and J usage is TRBJ2-5; TRBD2 agrees at 8 bases. This clonotype originated in a woman aged 40 to 50 with acute COVID-19. What was sequenced was PBMCs or T cells enriched from blood (not recorded which). CDR3 protein: CASSPRSGRGETQYF. In nucleotides, the CDR3 is TGTGCCAGCAGCCCCCGGAGCGGGAGAGGCGAGACCCAGTACTTC.